The 12 T cell receptor beta chains presented below share a single source sample, sequenced in a study of blood T cell repertoires in COVID-19. This table comes from immunoSEQ multiplex PCR, and its TCRdb copy is limited to in-frame clones, with some not included. The data show 300,000 to 400,000 clones, with about 87% seen just once and just over 9.5% held by the top ten. Sequencing was performed on peripheral blood. All receptors come from a man aged 25 to 40 with COVID-19, enrolled during active disease.

The chain combines TRBV4-3 with TRBJ1-6; D may be TRBD1 (5 bases). V was shortened by 0 bases and J by 0 bases, with 15 bases between the two germline ends. The CDR3 runs 19 residues. Germline V gene data show CDR1 as LGHNA and CDR2 as YSLEER. The CDR3 reads CASSQDTHQGSSYNSPLHF. The DNA of the CDR3 is TGCGCCAGCAGCCAAGATACGCACCAGGGAAGCTCCTATAATTCACCCCTCCACTTT.

The chain carries TRBV29-1 and TRBJ1-2; unclear D gene. The CDR3 length is 16 residues. Trimming shortened V by 2 bases and J by 2 bases, and 18 bases separated the two germline ends. Germline V gene sequence: CDR1 SQVTM, CDR2 ANQGSEA. DNA of the CDR3: TGCAGCGTTGAATTAGTGCCGAGGGTGAAAAACTATGGCTACACCTTC. It specifies CSVELVPRVKNYGYTF.

This chain links TRBV7-2 with TRBJ1-2, with D possibly being TRBD1 (5 bases). Trimming pared 0 bases from V and 4 bases from J, leaving 15 bases between. This CDR3 has 16 residues. Germline V gene lookup returns CDR1 SGHTA and CDR2 FQGNSA. The CDR3 here is CASSLAWVRRGYGYTF. CDR3 DNA: TGTGCCAGCAGCTTAGCATGGGTCAGGAGGGGCTATGGCTACACCTTC.

This chain links TRBV18 with TRBJ1-1; D gene ambiguous. Germline V gene data show CDR1 as KGHSH and CDR2 as LQKENI. Trimming shortened V by 5 bases and J by 0 bases, and 13 bases separated the two germline ends. The CDR3 runs to 15 residues. Here the CDR3 reads CASSARQSMNTEAFF. For the CDR3, the DNA is TGTGCCAGCTCAGCCCGACAAAGCATGAACACTGAAGCTTTCTTT.

The chain links TRBV15 to TRBJ2-7, with 10 bases lining up with TRBD1. The V and J ends lost 3 bases and 0 bases, in that order; junction bases with no gene match: 8. CDR3 size: 17 residues. Germline CDR1 is LNHNV and CDR2 is YYDKDF (reference sequence). Here the CDR3 reads CATSSQYGTGASYEQYF. The CDR3 DNA sequence: TGTGCCACCAGCAGTCAATACGGGACAGGGGCCTCCTACGAGCAGTACTTC.

J is TRBJ2-7 and V is TRBV19; TRBD1 might be the D (6 bases). The CDR3 covers 15 residues. Trimming removed 2 bases from V and 0 bases from J, with 11 bases in between. Germline values: CDR1 LNHDA, CDR2 SQIVND (reference sequence). The chain's CDR3 is CASSILGQGSYEQYF. The CDR3 DNA sequence: TGTGCCAGTAGTATATTGGGACAAGGCTCCTACGAGCAGTACTTC.

The CDR3 sequence is CSAGGGTGSDEQYF. CDR3 coding DNA: TGCAGCGCCGGAGGGGGGACAGGGAGTGACGAGCAGTACTTC. This sequence joins TRBV29-1 and TRBJ2-7; 9 nucleotides align to TRBD1. Germline V gene data show CDR1 as SQVTM and CDR2 as ANQGSEA. The V and J ends lost 7 bases and 5 bases, in that order; junction bases with no gene match: 12. The CDR3 extends over 14 amino acids.

The gene calls are TRBV18 and TRBJ1-1; 7 bases agree with TRBD1. Losses at the gene ends were 3 bases for V and 0 bases for J; bases not matched to a gene: 4. The germline CDR1 and CDR2 sequences are KGHSH and LQKENI. The CDR3 covers 15 residues. The CDR3 nucleotides read TGTGCCAGCTCACCCGACAGGGTTGTGAACACTGAAGCTTTCTTT. Translating it yields CASSPDRVVNTEAFF.

The rearrangement links TRBV12-5 to TRBJ2-5; weak D call: TRBD2 (6 bases). CDR1 LGHNT and CDR2 FRNRAP come from the germline V gene. Deletions cut 4 bases from V and 5 bases from J, with 23 bases between. This CDR3 is 17 amino acids long. CDR3 protein: CASGWGFGQESGETQYF. CDR3 in DNA: TGTGCTAGTGGTTGGGGGTTCGGCCAGGAAAGCGGGGAGACCCAGTACTTC.

V is TRBV7-9 and J is TRBJ2-7; a weak D match, TRBD2 (6 bases). CDR3 length equals 17 residues. Germline V gene lookup returns CDR1 SEHNR and CDR2 FQNEAQ (reference sequence). The ends were cut back, 0 bases at V and 2 bases at J, with 17 bases in the middle. The CDR3 DNA follows: TGTGCCAGCAGCTTAGCGCATTGGGGGGAGAGAACCTACGAGCAGTACTTC. As protein: CASSLAHWGERTYEQYF.

A few counts support this clone. V usage is TRBV19 and J usage is TRBJ1-5; D call uncertain. This CDR3 has 15 residues. V was cut by 3 bases and J by 0 bases, with 9 bases left in between. CDR1 is LNHDA and CDR2 is SQIVND in the germline V gene (reference sequence). The DNA for the CDR3 is TGTGCCAGTAGTATTGGAGCTTTTAGCAATCAGCCCCAGCATTTT. Amino acid sequence: CASSIGAFSNQPQHF.

The V call is TRBV5-1, the J call TRBJ2-7; a weak D match, TRBD2 (7 bases). The V end was cut by 5 bases, the J end by 1 base, with 16 bases between. Germline V gene lookup returns CDR1 SGHRS and CDR2 YFSETQ. This CDR3 contains 15 residues. CDR3 amino acids: CASRRVGGLSYEQYF. CDR3 in DNA: TGCGCCAGCAGACGTGTGGGGGGGCTTTCCTACGAGCAGTACTTC.